The present T cell receptor (beta chain) was sequenced within a study of blood T cell repertoires in COVID-19. About the study: Samples taken during acute and convalescent COVID-19 were collected in the United States, Italy and Spain. The cDNA or gDNA used as material had been derived from T cells, B-cell-depleted T cells, or PBMCs.

Authors' data handling: Estimation of nucleated cell counts was performed using reference gene primer amplification. Sequenced by immunoSEQ multiplex PCR; TCRdb stores in-frame clones only, minus some. That table gives V, J and clone size, and the DNA gave D and trimming. The table has a few hundred thousand clones, about 82% seen once. This clone has a handful of counts. The trim removed 5 bases at V and 0 bases at J, leaving 2 bases unmatched. The germline CDR1 and CDR2 sequences are LNHDA and SQIVND (reference sequence). The CDR3 extends over 14 amino acids. The chain recombines TRBV19 with TRBJ1-1; 8 bases agree with TRBD1. The sequencing input was peripheral blood. The TCR sequence derives from a human donor in a cohort sampled during active COVID-19. In DNA form, the CDR3 reads TGTGCCAGTAGTTCAGGGGGCGTGAACACTGAAGCTTTCTTT. Amino acids: CASSSGGVNTEAFF.